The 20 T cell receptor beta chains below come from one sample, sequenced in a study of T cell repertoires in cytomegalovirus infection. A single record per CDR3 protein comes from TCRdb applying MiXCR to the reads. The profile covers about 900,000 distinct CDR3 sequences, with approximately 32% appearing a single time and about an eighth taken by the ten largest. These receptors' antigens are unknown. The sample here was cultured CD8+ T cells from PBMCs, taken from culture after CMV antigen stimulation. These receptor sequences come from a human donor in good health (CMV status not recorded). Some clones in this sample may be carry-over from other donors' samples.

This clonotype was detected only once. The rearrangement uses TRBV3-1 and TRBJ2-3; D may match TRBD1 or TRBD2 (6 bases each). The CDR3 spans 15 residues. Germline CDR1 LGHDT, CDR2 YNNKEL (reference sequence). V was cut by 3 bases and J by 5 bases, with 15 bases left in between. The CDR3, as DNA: TGTGCCAGCAGCCAGTACGGGGGCTCGGGAGATACGCAGTATTTT. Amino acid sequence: CASSQYGGSGDTQYF.

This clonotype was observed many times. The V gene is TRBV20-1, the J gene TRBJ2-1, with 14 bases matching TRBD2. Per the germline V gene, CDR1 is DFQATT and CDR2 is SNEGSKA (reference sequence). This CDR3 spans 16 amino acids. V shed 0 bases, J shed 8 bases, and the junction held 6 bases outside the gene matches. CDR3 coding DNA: TGCAGTGCTAGAGACAGGACTAGCGGGGGGTACTATGAGCAGTTCTTC. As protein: CSARDRTSGGYYEQFF.

This CDR3 is CAISEGQVYEQYF. For the CDR3, the DNA is TGTGCCATCAGTGAAGGACAGGTTTACGAGCAGTACTTC. The chain joins TRBV10-3 to TRBJ2-7; 7 nucleotides align to TRBD1. The CDR3 is made up of 13 amino acids. V shed 3 bases, J shed 4 bases, and the junction held 3 bases outside the gene matches. Germline CDR1 is ENHRY and CDR2 is SYGVKD.

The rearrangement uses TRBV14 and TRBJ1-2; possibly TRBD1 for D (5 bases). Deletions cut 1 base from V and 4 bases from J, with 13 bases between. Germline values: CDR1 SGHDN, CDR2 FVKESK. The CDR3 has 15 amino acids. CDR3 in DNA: TGTGCCAGCAGCCAAGGCGCAGGGAACGTCTATGGCTACACCTTC. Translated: CASSQGAGNVYGYTF.

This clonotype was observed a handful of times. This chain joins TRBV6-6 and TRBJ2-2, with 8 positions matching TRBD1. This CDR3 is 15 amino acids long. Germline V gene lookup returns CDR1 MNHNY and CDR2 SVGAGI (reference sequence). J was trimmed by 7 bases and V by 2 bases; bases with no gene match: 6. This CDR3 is CASSYAGGAIGELFF. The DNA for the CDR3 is TGTGCCAGCAGTTACGCAGGGGGCGCTATCGGGGAGCTGTTTTTT.

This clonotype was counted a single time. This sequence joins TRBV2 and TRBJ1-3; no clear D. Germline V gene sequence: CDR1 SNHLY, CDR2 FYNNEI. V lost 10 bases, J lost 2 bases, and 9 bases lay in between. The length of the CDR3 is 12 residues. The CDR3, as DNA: TGTGCCACCAACTCCGCTGGAAACACCATATATTTT. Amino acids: CATNSAGNTIYF.

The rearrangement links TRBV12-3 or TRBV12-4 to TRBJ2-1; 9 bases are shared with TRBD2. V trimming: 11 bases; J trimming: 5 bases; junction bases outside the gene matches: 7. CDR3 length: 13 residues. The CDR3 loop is CAGAGGTNNEQFF. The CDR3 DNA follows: TGTGCCGGAGCGGGGGGTACGAACAATGAGCAGTTCTTC.

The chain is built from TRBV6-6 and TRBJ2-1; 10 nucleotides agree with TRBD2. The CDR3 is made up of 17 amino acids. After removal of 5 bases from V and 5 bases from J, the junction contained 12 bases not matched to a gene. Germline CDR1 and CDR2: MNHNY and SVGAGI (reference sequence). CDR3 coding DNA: TGTGCCAGCAGTGTAGAGCGGGGGGGCATATTTGACAATGAGCAGTTCTTC. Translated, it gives CASSVERGGIFDNEQFF.

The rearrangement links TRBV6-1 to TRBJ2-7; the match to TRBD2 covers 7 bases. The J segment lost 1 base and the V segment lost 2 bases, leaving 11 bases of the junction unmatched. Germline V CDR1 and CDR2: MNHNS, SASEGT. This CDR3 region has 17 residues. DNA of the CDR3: TGTGCCAGCAGTGAACCCCCTATATGGGGAGGGTCCTACGAGCAGTACTTC. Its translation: CASSEPPIWGGSYEQYF.

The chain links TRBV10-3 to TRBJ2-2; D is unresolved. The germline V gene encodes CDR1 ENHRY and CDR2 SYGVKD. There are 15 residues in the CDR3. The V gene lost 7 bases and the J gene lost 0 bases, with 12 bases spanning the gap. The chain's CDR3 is CAIKVGAPNTGELFF. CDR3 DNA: TGTGCCATCAAAGTCGGAGCTCCGAACACCGGGGAGCTGTTTTTT.

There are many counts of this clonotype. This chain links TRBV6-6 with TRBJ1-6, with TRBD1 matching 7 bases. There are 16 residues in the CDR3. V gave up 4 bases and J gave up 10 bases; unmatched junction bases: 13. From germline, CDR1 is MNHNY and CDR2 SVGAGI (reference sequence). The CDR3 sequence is CASSSHTGTEGSPLHF. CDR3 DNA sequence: TGTGCCAGCAGTTCACACACCGGGACAGAAGGCTCACCCCTCCACTTT.

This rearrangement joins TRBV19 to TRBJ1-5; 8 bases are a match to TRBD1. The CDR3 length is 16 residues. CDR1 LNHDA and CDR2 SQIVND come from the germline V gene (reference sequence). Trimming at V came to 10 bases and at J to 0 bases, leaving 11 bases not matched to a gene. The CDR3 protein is CATQDRAGRSNQPQHF. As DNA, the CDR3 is TGTGCCACCCAGGACAGGGCCGGACGTAGCAATCAGCCCCAGCATTTT.

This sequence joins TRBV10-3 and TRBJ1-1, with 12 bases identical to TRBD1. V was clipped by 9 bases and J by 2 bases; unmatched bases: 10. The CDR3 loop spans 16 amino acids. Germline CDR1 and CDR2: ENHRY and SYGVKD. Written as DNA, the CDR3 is TGTGCCATTCTCTCCGGGACAGGGGGCAATAACACTGAAGCTTTCTTT. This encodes CAILSGTGGNNTEAFF.

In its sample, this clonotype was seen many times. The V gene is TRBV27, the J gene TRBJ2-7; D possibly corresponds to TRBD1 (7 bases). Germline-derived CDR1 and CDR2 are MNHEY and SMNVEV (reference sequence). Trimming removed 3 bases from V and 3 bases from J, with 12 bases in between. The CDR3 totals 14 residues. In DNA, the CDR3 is TGTGCCAGCAGTTTGACAGGGAGGTACTACGAGCAGTACTTC. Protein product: CASSLTGRYYEQYF.

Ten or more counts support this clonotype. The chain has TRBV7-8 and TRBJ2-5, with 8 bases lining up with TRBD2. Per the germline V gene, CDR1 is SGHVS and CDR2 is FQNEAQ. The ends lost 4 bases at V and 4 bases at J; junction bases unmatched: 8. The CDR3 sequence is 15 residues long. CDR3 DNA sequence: TGTGCCAGCAGCTCCCAGGGACTAGTCGGAGAGACCCAGTACTTC. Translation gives CASSSQGLVGETQYF.

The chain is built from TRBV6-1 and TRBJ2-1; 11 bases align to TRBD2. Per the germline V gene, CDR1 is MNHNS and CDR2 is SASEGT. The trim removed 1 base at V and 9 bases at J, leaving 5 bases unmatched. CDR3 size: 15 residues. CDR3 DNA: TGTGCCAGCAGTGAAGTAACTAGCGGGGGCAGTGAGCAGTTCTTC. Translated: CASSEVTSGGSEQFF.

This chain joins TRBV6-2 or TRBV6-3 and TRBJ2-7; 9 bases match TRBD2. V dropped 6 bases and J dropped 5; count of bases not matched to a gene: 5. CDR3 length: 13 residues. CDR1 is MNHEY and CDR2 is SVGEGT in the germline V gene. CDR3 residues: CASRGLASDEQYV. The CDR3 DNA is TGTGCCAGCAGGGGACTAGCTTCCGACGAGCAGTACGTC.

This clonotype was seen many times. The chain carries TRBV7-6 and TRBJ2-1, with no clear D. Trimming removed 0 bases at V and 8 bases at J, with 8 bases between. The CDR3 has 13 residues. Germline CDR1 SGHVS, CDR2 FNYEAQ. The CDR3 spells CASSLAAGDEQFF. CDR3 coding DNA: TGTGCCAGCAGCTTAGCTGCTGGAGATGAGCAGTTCTTC.

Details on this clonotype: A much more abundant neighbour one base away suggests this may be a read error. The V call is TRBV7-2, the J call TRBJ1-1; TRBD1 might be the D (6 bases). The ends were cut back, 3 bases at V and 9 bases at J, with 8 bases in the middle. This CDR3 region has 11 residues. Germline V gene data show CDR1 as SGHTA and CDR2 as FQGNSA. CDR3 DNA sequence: TGTGCCAGCAGCTTGGGGGGCAAAGCTTTCTTT. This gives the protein CASSLGGKAFF.

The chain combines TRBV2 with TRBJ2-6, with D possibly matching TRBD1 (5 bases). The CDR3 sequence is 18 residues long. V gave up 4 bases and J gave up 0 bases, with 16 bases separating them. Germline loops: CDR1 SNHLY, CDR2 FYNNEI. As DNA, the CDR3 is TGTGCCAGCAGTGTTAGTGACAGCTCTCCCTCTGGGGCCAACGTCCTGACTTTC. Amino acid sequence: CASSVSDSSPSGANVLTF. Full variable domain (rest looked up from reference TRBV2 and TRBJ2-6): EPEVTQTPSHQVTQMGQEVILRCVPISNHLYFYWYRQILGQKVEFLVSFYNNEISEKSEIFDDQFSVERPDGSNFTLKIRSTKLEDSAMYFCASSVSDSSPSGANVLTFGAGSRLTVL.